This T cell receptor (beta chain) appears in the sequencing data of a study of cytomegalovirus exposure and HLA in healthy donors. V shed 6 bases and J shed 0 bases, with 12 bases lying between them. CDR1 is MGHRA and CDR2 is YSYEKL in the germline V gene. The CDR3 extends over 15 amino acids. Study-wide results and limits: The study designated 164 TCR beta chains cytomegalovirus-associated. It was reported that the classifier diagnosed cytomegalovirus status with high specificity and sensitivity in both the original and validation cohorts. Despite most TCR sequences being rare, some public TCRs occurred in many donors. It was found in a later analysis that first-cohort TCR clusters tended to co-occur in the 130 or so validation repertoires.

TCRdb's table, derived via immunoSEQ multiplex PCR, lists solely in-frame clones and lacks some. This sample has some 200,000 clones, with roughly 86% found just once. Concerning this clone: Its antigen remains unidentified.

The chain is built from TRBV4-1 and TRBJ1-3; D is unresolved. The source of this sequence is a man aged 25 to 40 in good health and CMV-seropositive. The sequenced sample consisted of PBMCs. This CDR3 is CASRSRAVSGNTIYF. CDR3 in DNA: TGCGCCAGCAGGTCAAGGGCAGTCTCTGGAAACACCATATATTTT.